This is a list of T cell receptor beta chains from one sample in a study of T cells in Graves' hyperthyroidism and ophthalmopathy. TCRdb passed the multiplex PCR reads through MiXCR, listing each CDR3 protein once. The profile shows around 340,000 distinct CDR3 sequences, about 17% of them singletons. Sequencing was carried out using blood. These receptors were collected from a woman under 40 with Graves' hyperthyroidism that later progressed to Graves' ophthalmopathy. Each CDR3 is given with its conserved first and last residue. D genes are given only for firm matches. Clone size appears in some rows only: once, few, many, or a class for an expanded clone.

TRBJ2-2 | few | - | TRBV19 | CASTGANTGELFF | TGTGCCAGTACAGGAGCGAACACCGGGGAGCTGTTTTTT
TRBJ2-7 | many | - | TRBV28 | CASSSPSGTGYEQYF | TGTGCCAGCAGTTCCCCAAGCGGGACAGGCTACGAGCAGTACTTC
TRBJ2-3 | - | TRBD2 | TRBV15 | CATSRGGGPSTDTQYF | TGTGCCACCAGCAGGGGGGGGGGACCTAGCACAGATACGCAGTATTTT
TRBJ2-1 | few | - | TRBV30 | CVWSVGAGTYNEQFF | TGTGTCTGGAGTGTAGGGGCAGGAACCTACAATGAGCAGTTCTTC
TRBJ1-1 | many | - | TRBV5-1 | CASSHASNTEAFF | TGCGCCAGCAGCCATGCCTCGAACACTGAAGCTTTCTTT
TRBJ2-1 | once | TRBD1 | TRBV4-1 | CASSVRQGSVHNEQFF | TGCGCCAGCAGCGTACGACAGGGATCAGTTCACAATGAGCAGTTCTTC
TRBJ2-2 | - | - | TRBV4-1 | CASRSPSNTGELFF | TGCGCCAGCAGAAGCCCGTCGAACACCGGGGAGCTGTTTTTT
TRBJ2-7 | once | - | TRBV5-6 | CAGSLPSYEQYF | TGTGCCGGCAGCTTGCCCTCCTACGAGCAGTACTTC
TRBJ1-2 | - | - | TRBV7-8 | CASSLLTRDTNTGYTF | TGTGCCAGCAGCCTCCTAACCCGGGACACTAATACTGGCTACACCTTC
TRBJ1-4 | many | TRBD1 | TRBV29-1 | CSARDRISTNEKLFF | TGCAGCGCAAGGGACAGGATTTCAACTAATGAAAAACTGTTTTTT
TRBJ2-1 | many | TRBD2 | TRBV11-3 | CASSLGLAVDEQFF | TGTGCCAGCAGCTTAGGTCTAGCGGTCGATGAGCAGTTCTTC
TRBJ1-4 | - | - | TRBV7-9 | CASSLGLQGRGEKLFF | TGTGCCAGCAGCTTAGGCCTTCAGGGGCGAGGGGAAAAACTGTTTTTT
TRBJ2-5 | many | - | TRBV12-3/TRBV12-4 | CASTMDIQETQYF | TGTGCCAGCACTATGGACATACAAGAGACCCAGTACTTC
TRBJ2-7 | many | - | TRBV5-1 | CASSKGYEQYF | TGCGCCAGCAGCAAAGGCTACGAGCAGTACTTC
TRBJ2-3 | many | TRBD2 | TRBV27 | CASSLTGLAGGITDTQYF | TGTGCCAGCAGTTTAACGGGACTAGCGGGAGGGATCACAGATACGCAGTATTTT
TRBJ2-7 | many | TRBD2 | TRBV7-2 | CASSLISGSGMTEQYF | TGTGCCAGCAGCTTAATCTCGGGTAGCGGGATGACCGAGCAGTACTTC
TRBJ2-3 | - | - | TRBV5-1 | CASSRASDTQYF | TGCGCCAGCAGCCGTGCTTCGGATACGCAGTATTTT
TRBJ2-1 | many | - | TRBV7-2 | CAGGDYNEQFF | TGTGCCGGCGGGGACTACAATGAGCAGTTCTTC
TRBJ2-7 | many | TRBD2 | TRBV20-1 | CSAFDGASGHLGFDEQYF | TGCAGTGCCTTCGATGGGGCTAGCGGCCACTTAGGGTTCGACGAGCAGTACTTC
TRBJ1-5 | few | - | TRBV6-5 | CASSYTAGVGNQPQHF | TGTGCCAGCAGTTACACTGCGGGGGTCGGCAATCAGCCCCAGCATTTT
TRBJ2-7 | - | TRBD1 | TRBV19 | CASGISRGPGYEQYF | TGTGCCAGTGGTATATCCAGGGGGCCAGGATACGAGCAGTACTTC
TRBJ2-7 | many | TRBD1 | TRBV10-3 | CAIRTGTGRDSYEQYF | TGTGCCATCAGGACCGGGACAGGAAGGGATTCCTACGAGCAGTACTTC
TRBJ1-3 | many | TRBD1 | TRBV28 | CASGSGYSDRVSGNTIYF | TGTGCCAGCGGATCGGGATACTCGGACAGGGTCTCTGGAAACACCATATATTTT
TRBJ2-1 | many | - | TRBV28 | CASSFISSLDYNEQFF | TGTGCCAGCAGTTTTATCTCTAGCTTGGACTACAATGAGCAGTTCTTC
TRBJ2-1 | many | - | TRBV10-2 | CASSGKGSFADSYNEQFF | TGCGCCAGCAGTGGAAAGGGATCGTTCGCCGACTCCTACAATGAGCAGTTCTTC
TRBJ1-5 | few | - | TRBV6-1 | CASSEIGTYSNQPQHF | TGTGCCAGCAGTGAGATAGGCACCTATAGCAATCAGCCCCAGCATTTT
TRBJ1-2 | few | TRBD1 | TRBV4-2 | CASSPRTGGSYGYTF | TGTGCCAGCAGCCCTCGAACAGGGGGATCCTATGGCTACACCTTC
TRBJ2-7 | - | TRBD1 | TRBV19 | CASRGAPTVRGPAYEQYF | TGTGCCAGTAGAGGGGCTCCGACGGTGAGGGGGCCGGCCTACGAGCAGTACTTC
TRBJ2-1 | few | TRBD1 | TRBV5-1 | CASSLAPGGVGEQFF | TGCGCCAGCAGCTTGGCCCCAGGGGGAGTAGGTGAGCAGTTCTTC
TRBJ2-3 | many | - | TRBV7-2 | CASSSLGGTQYF | TGTGCCAGCAGCTCCCTCGGGGGTACGCAGTATTTT
TRBJ2-1 | many | TRBD2 | TRBV27 | CASSYGGAYEQFF | TGTGCCAGCAGTTACGGGGGGGCCTATGAGCAGTTCTTC
TRBJ2-5 | - | - | TRBV5-1 | CASSTQLPTAGIETQYF | TGCGCCAGCAGCACTCAACTCCCTACGGCAGGGATAGAGACCCAGTACTTC
TRBJ2-2 | - | - | TRBV7-2 | CASSFGGPRGTGELFF | TGTGCCAGCAGCTTTGGCGGCCCACGGGGCACCGGGGAGCTGTTTTTT
TRBJ2-1 | many | - | TRBV18 | CASSPTEGARSYNEQFF | TGTGCCAGCTCACCCACGGAGGGGGCAAGGTCCTACAATGAGCAGTTCTTC
TRBJ2-1 | few | - | TRBV29-1 | CSVFYLLGEQFF | TGCAGCGTTTTCTACCTCTTGGGTGAGCAGTTCTTC
TRBJ2-7 | - | - | TRBV4-1 | CASSQDPTPAGLNEQYF | TGCGCCAGCAGCCAAGATCCCACCCCGGCAGGGTTGAACGAGCAGTACTTC
TRBJ2-1 | many | TRBD2 | TRBV27 | CASSAGLAGGNEQFF | TGTGCCAGCAGTGCGGGACTAGCGGGGGGAAATGAGCAGTTCTTC
TRBJ2-3 | many | - | TRBV11-3 | CASSLAGISDTQYF | TGTGCCAGCAGCTTAGCGGGCATTTCAGATACGCAGTATTTT
TRBJ2-7 | many | - | TRBV6-1 | CASSEEISGAYEQYF | TGTGCCAGCAGTGAAGAGATTAGTGGGGCCTACGAGCAGTACTTC
TRBJ2-3 | - | TRBD2 | TRBV15 | CATRTLAGESTDTQYF | TGTGCCACCAGAACTCTAGCGGGGGAGAGCACAGATACGCAGTATTTT
TRBJ1-2 | - | - | TRBV28 | CASSRGTRDGYTF | TGTGCCAGCAGTAGGGGGACACGAGATGGCTACACCTTC
TRBJ2-7 | - | TRBD1 | TRBV25-1 | CASSARQGAHEQYF | TGTGCCAGCAGTGCCCGCCAGGGGGCGCACGAGCAGTACTTC
TRBJ2-5 | - | TRBD1 | TRBV10-1 | CASSSGQGRLRYQETQYF | TGCGCCAGCAGTTCGGGACAGGGGCGACTACGGTACCAAGAGACCCAGTACTTC
TRBJ1-1 | many | TRBD1 | TRBV20-1 | CSARDRGEVGTEAFF | TGCAGTGCTAGAGACAGGGGGGAAGTGGGGACTGAAGCTTTCTTT
TRBJ1-3 | - | - | TRBV18 | CASSPASGSGNTIYF | TGTGCCAGCTCACCAGCCTCTGGCTCTGGAAACACCATATATTTT
TRBJ2-3 | many | TRBD2 | TRBV2 | CASSDARTSGRAVGQYF | TGTGCCAGCAGTGATGCCCGGACTAGCGGGAGGGCCGTCGGGCAGTATTTT
TRBJ1-2 | many | TRBD1 | TRBV28 | CASVGGTASEGYTF | TGTGCCAGCGTTGGGGGGACAGCCTCGGAGGGCTACACCTTC
TRBJ2-2 | few | TRBD2 | TRBV11-2 | CASSHLAGGAGELFF | TGTGCCAGCAGCCACCTAGCGGGAGGGGCCGGGGAGCTGTTTTTT
TRBJ2-1 | - | TRBD2 | TRBV7-8 | CASSPRSGRIYNEQFF | TGTGCCAGCAGCCCTAGGAGCGGGAGGATCTACAATGAGCAGTTCTTC
TRBJ2-1 | - | TRBD2 | TRBV6-1 | CASSLTSGSTHEQFF | TGTGCCAGCAGTTTGACTAGCGGGAGTACCCATGAGCAGTTCTTC
TRBJ2-3 | many | - | TRBV28 | CASSFWDIGQSTDTQYF | TGTGCCAGCAGTTTTTGGGACATAGGGCAGAGCACAGATACGCAGTATTTT
TRBJ2-2 | - | TRBD1 | TRBV28 | CASVGQGDLGGELFF | TGTGCCAGCGTTGGACAGGGGGATCTTGGCGGGGAGCTGTTTTTT
TRBJ1-3 | - | - | TRBV19 | CASGQNSGNTIYF | TGTGCCAGTGGACAGAACTCTGGAAACACCATATATTTT
TRBJ2-5 | many | - | TRBV3-1 | CASSHEGGPGETQYF | TGTGCCAGCAGCCATGAGGGGGGGCCGGGAGAGACCCAGTACTTC
TRBJ1-1 | many | TRBD1 | TRBV27 | CASTRTGVSTEAFF | TGTGCCAGCACCCGGACAGGGGTCAGCACTGAAGCTTTCTTT
TRBJ2-1 | - | - | TRBV4-1 | CASSQDLTGKVMFEQFF | TGCGCCAGCAGCCAAGATTTAACAGGGAAGGTTATGTTTGAGCAGTTCTTC
TRBJ2-5 | - | TRBD2 | TRBV20-1 | CSVRTSGISFRDQETQYF | TGCAGTGTGAGGACTAGCGGGATTTCATTTCGAGACCAAGAGACCCAGTACTTC
TRBJ2-7 | - | - | TRBV10-2 | CASSDWGRSYEQYF | TGCGCCAGCAGTGATTGGGGACGGTCCTACGAGCAGTACTTC
TRBJ2-3 | many | TRBD2 | TRBV11-2 | CASSYSGGYTDTQYF | TGTGCCAGCAGCTATAGCGGGGGCTACACAGATACGCAGTATTTT
TRBJ1-5 | many | TRBD1 | TRBV15 | CATSRDEGQGRQPQHF | TGTGCCACCAGCAGAGACGAGGGACAGGGAAGACAGCCCCAGCATTTT